This TCR beta chain was found in a study of T cell responses to AZD1222 COVID-19 vaccine. Sequencing used immunoSEQ multiplex PCR; TCRdb keeps in-frame clones, though not all of them. The table has 70,000 to 95,000 clones, roughly 90% seen once. Germline V gene sequence: CDR1 MGHDK, CDR2 SYGVNS. This CDR3 is built from 12 residues. V lost 6 bases, J lost 10 bases, and 13 bases lay in between. The sequence was obtained from an adult in good health. The sample consisted of peripheral blood, taken on day 0 of MenACWY control vaccination. The chain carries TRBV25-1 and TRBJ1-3, with D uncertain. Here the CDR3 reads CASSIGSGTIYF. Here the CDR3 DNA reads TGTGCCAGCAGCATTGGAAGCGGGACCATATATTTT.